The 27 T cell receptor beta chains reported below all come from one sample, sequenced in a study of cytomegalovirus exposure and HLA in healthy donors. 13 Jbeta primers and 60 Vbeta primers were used for the PCR. Generated by immunoSEQ multiplex PCR, the TCRdb table keeps only in-frame clones and is missing some. The sample lists 150,000 to 200,000 clones; approximately 78% were seen once. Input material: PBMCs. These receptors all stem from a woman aged 45 to 65 in good health and CMV-seropositive.

The gene calls are TRBV6-1 and TRBJ2-1; 10 nucleotides match TRBD1. Germline values: CDR1 MNHNS, CDR2 SASEGT. CDR3 length: 16 residues. The V and J ends lost 3 bases and 6 bases, in that order; junction bases with no gene match: 8. The DNA for the CDR3 is TGTGCCAGCAGTGATTATCGGGACAGGGGCGGCAATGAGCAGTTCTTC. This encodes CASSDYRDRGGNEQFF.

V is TRBV7-3 and J is TRBJ2-2, with 9 bases matching TRBD1. CDR3 size: 16 residues. Germline CDR1 and CDR2: SGHTA and FQGTGA. After removal of 1 base from V and 7 bases from J, the junction contained 7 bases not matched to a gene. CDR3 loop: CASSLKPGQGGGELFF. DNA of the CDR3: TGTGCCAGCAGCTTAAAACCGGGACAGGGAGGCGGGGAGCTGTTTTTT.

The table lists this clone with a count of one. The chain is built from TRBV27 and TRBJ2-5, with D possibly matching TRBD1 (5 bases). Germline CDR1 MNHEY, CDR2 SMNVEV (reference sequence). The CDR3 has 14 residues. Trimming pared 6 bases from V and 2 bases from J, leaving 13 bases between. Here the CDR3 reads CASSPDSGQETQYF. The CDR3 nucleotides are TGTGCCAGCAGCCCTGACAGTGGACAAGAGACCCAGTACTTC.

This rearrangement joins TRBV9 to TRBJ2-1; D unclear. This CDR3 is 13 amino acids long. Germline loops: CDR1 SGDLS, CDR2 YYNGEE. V dropped 0 bases and J dropped 10 bases, with 11 bases sitting between them. CDR3 DNA sequence: TGTGCCAGCAGCGTAGTTTCGAGTGAAGAGCAGTTCTTC. It codes for CASSVVSSEEQFF. Full variable domain (missing parts from reference TRBV9 and TRBJ2-1): DSGVTQTPKHLITATGQRVTLRCSPRSGDLSVYWYQQSLDQGLQFLIQYYNGEERAKGNILERFSAQQFPDLHSELNLSSLELGDSALYFCASSVVSSEEQFFGPGTRLTVL.

CDR3 sequence reads: CASSYSYREDTQYF. As DNA, the CDR3 is TGTGCCAGCAGTTACTCCTACAGGGAAGATACGCAGTATTTT. The V call is TRBV6-6, the J call TRBJ2-3; D perhaps matches TRBD1 (6 bases). CDR3 length equals 14 residues. V lost 0 bases and J 5 bases, leaving 9 bases between the germline ends. Germline V CDR1 and CDR2: MNHNY, SVGAGI (reference sequence).

The chain employs TRBV6-1 and TRBJ2-7; 7 positions match TRBD1. The ends lost 10 bases at V and 5 bases at J; junction bases unmatched: 14. Germline CDR1 is MNHNS and CDR2 is SASEGT. The CDR3 covers 14 residues. Written as DNA, the CDR3 is TGTGCCATCAAGGGCTTTGACAGGGTCCACGAGCAGTACTTC. It is translated as CAIKGFDRVHEQYF.

The V gene is TRBV7-6, the J gene TRBJ2-1; 12 nucleotides align to TRBD1. J was trimmed by 7 bases and V by 6 bases; bases with no gene match: 16. The CDR3 is 18 amino acids. Per the germline V gene, CDR1 is SGHVS and CDR2 is FNYEAQ. In DNA, the CDR3 is TGTGCCAGCAGTTTCCTGACCGGGACAGGGGGCGCGGGTAATGAGCAGTTCTTC. This sequence encodes CASSFLTGTGGAGNEQFF.

The V gene is TRBV18, the J gene TRBJ2-5, with D possibly being TRBD2 (6 bases). Trimming took off 6 bases at V and 0 bases at J, with 14 bases between the two ends. Germline CDR1 is KGHSH and CDR2 is LQKENI. This CDR3 has 15 residues. The CDR3 is CASSLLGGDQETQYF. DNA for the CDR3: TGTGCCAGCTCCCTACTCGGAGGGGACCAAGAGACCCAGTACTTC.

V and J are TRBV7-9 and TRBJ1-4; maybe TRBD1 (5 bases). Trimming took off 7 bases at V and 4 bases at J, with 13 bases between the two ends. Germline CDR1 reads SEHNR; CDR2 reads FQNEAQ (reference sequence). The CDR3 is 14 residues long. Here the CDR3 DNA reads TGTGCCAGCAACCCCCCAGGGTATAATGAAAAACTGTTTTTT. It specifies CASNPPGYNEKLFF.

This chain connects TRBV6-5 to TRBJ1-1, with a weak D call TRBD1 (6 bases). The CDR3 totals 12 residues. Per germline, CDR1 MNHEY and CDR2 SVGAGI. V was pared by 6 bases and J by 10 bases, with 15 bases between. The CDR3 spells CASSRGTKGAFF. CDR3 DNA sequence: TGTGCCAGCAGCAGGGGTACCAAAGGAGCTTTCTTT.

This sequence joins TRBV7-6 and TRBJ1-5, with 7 nucleotides matching TRBD1. CDR3 length: 16 residues. CDR1 is SGHVS and CDR2 is FNYEAQ in the germline V gene. V lost 5 bases, J lost 4 bases, and 11 bases stayed unmatched. In DNA form, the CDR3 reads TGTGCCAGCAGCAAAGGGGGCGCCGGCCTGAATCAGCCCCAGCATTTT. Protein: CASSKGGAGLNQPQHF.

A word on this clone: At one of its ends the junction is not consistent with the germline gene, which may arise from a read error. The CDR3 region is CSSCPDSSYEQYF. In nucleotides, the CDR3 is TGTTCCAGCTGCCCGGACAGCTCCTACGAGCAGTACTTC. The chain combines TRBV7-9 with TRBJ2-7; possible D gene TRBD1, 6 bases. The CDR3 covers 13 residues. CDR1 and CDR2 (germline): SEHNR, FQNEAQ (reference sequence).

The chain uses TRBV7-8 and TRBJ2-3; D is undetermined. CDR1 is SGHVS and CDR2 is FQNEAQ in the germline V gene. V lost 5 bases and J lost 0, with 6 bases in between. The CDR3 consists of 13 residues. The CDR3 sequence: CASSTGSTDTQYF. In DNA, the CDR3 is TGTGCCAGCAGCACCGGGAGCACAGATACGCAGTATTTT.

This clone has just one count. The J gene is TRBJ1-3, the V gene TRBV4-1; D might be TRBD1 (5 bases). Per the germline V gene, CDR1 is MGHRA and CDR2 is YSYEKL. V was clipped by 2 bases and J by 4 bases, with 9 bases between them. This CDR3 region has 14 residues. DNA of the CDR3: TGCGCCAGCAGCCAACAGGGTCTCGGAAACACCATATATTTT. Protein product: CASSQQGLGNTIYF.

This rearrangement joins TRBV2 to TRBJ1-1, with D perhaps TRBD1 (5 bases). This CDR3 has 13 residues. The V gene lost 2 bases and the J gene lost 4 bases, with 8 bases spanning the gap. Per the germline V gene, CDR1 is SNHLY and CDR2 is FYNNEI. CDR3 loop: CASSEQGGTEAFF. The CDR3 bases are TGTGCCAGCAGTGAACAGGGAGGCACTGAAGCTTTCTTT.

V gene TRBV4-2 combines with J gene TRBJ1-2; tentative D call: TRBD1 (5 bases). The germline V and J ends were trimmed by 4 bases and 4 bases, with 16 bases remaining between them. CDR3 length: 15 amino acids. Germline values: CDR1 LGHNA, CDR2 YNFKEQ. CDR3 bases: TGTGCCAGCAGCCTTATTGGCGGGGGATTCTATGGCTACACCTTC. It encodes CASSLIGGGFYGYTF.

The chain is built from TRBV11-2 and TRBJ2-1; 8 bases are shared with TRBD2. CDR3 size: 15 residues. The J segment lost 6 bases and the V segment lost 5 bases, leaving 9 bases of the junction unmatched. Germline V gene sequence: CDR1 SGHAT, CDR2 FQNNGV. Here the CDR3 DNA reads TGTGCCAGCAGCCGCACCAGCGGGGGCCCCAATGAGCAGTTCTTC. Protein sequence: CASSRTSGGPNEQFF.

This clone came up a few times. The chain uses TRBV5-1 and TRBJ2-1; the D gene is possibly TRBD2 (6 bases). Per the germline V gene, CDR1 is SGHRS and CDR2 is YFSETQ. The CDR3 extends over 14 amino acids. V was shortened by 4 bases and J by 7 bases, with 15 bases between the two germline ends. This chain's CDR3 is CASSVSGTLNEQFF. The CDR3 bases are TGCGCCAGCAGCGTATCCGGGACTCTTAATGAGCAGTTCTTC.

The V gene is TRBV10-3, the J gene TRBJ2-5, with TRBD2 matching 10 bases. The CDR3 sequence is 11 residues long. Germline trimming cut 9 bases from V and 5 bases from J; bases unmatched to any gene: 0. Germline V gives CDR1 ENHRY, CDR2 SYGVKD. The CDR3 nucleotides are TGTGCCATTAGCGGGGGGGAGACCCAGTACTTC. Its protein product is CAISGGETQYF.

The rearrangement joins TRBV6-4 to TRBJ2-1; 12 nucleotides align to TRBD1. The CDR3 extends over 16 amino acids. Unmatched junction bases numbered 2, after V lost 0 bases and J lost 5 bases. The germline V gene has CDR1 MRHNA and CDR2 SNTAGT. Here the CDR3 DNA reads TGTGCCAGCAGTGACTCAGGGACAGGGGGCCACAATGAGCAGTTCTTC. The encoded protein is CASSDSGTGGHNEQFF.

This chain uses TRBV29-1 with TRBJ1-2; unclear D gene. The CDR3 has 13 amino acids. The germline CDR1 and CDR2 sequences are SQVTM and ANQGSEA. The ends were cut back, 3 bases at V and 2 bases at J, with 10 bases in the middle. The CDR3 here is CSVDLRENYGYTF. Here the CDR3 DNA reads TGCAGCGTTGACCTCCGGGAAAACTATGGCTACACCTTC.

The chain has TRBV5-1 and TRBJ2-3; 11 nucleotides match TRBD1. The germline CDR1 and CDR2 sequences are SGHRS and YFSETQ. J lost 2 bases, V lost 0 bases, and 5 bases had no gene match. The CDR3 runs 17 residues. For the CDR3, the DNA is TGCGCCAGCAGCTTGGAGGGACAGGGGGTATTCACAGATACGCAGTATTTT. This sequence encodes CASSLEGQGVFTDTQYF.

The chain recombines TRBV6-1 with TRBJ2-1, with no clear D. The germline gives CDR1 MNHNS, CDR2 SASEGT. The V gene lost 2 bases and the J gene lost 6 bases, with 5 bases spanning the gap. The CDR3 has 12 amino acids. The CDR3 loop is CASSEQVNEQFF. The CDR3 DNA is TGTGCCAGCAGTGAACAGGTCAATGAGCAGTTCTTC.

The genes are TRBV4-1 and TRBJ1-2; D call uncertain. Germline CDR1 is MGHRA and CDR2 is YSYEKL. The CDR3 has 15 amino acids. V was shortened by 0 bases and J by 5 bases, with 13 bases between the two germline ends. The CDR3, as DNA: TGCGCCAGCAGCCAAGATTGGAGGGAGAGGTATGGCTACACCTTC. The encoded protein is CASSQDWRERYGYTF.

This chain uses TRBV7-8 with TRBJ2-7; tentative D call: TRBD2 (6 bases). V lost 2 bases, J lost 6 bases, and 14 bases lay in between. The germline gives CDR1 SGHVS, CDR2 FQNEAQ. The CDR3 runs 14 residues. The chain's CDR3 is CASSLLPIAAEQYF. CDR3 nucleotide sequence: TGTGCCAGCAGCTTACTGCCAATAGCGGCCGAGCAGTACTTC. Combining the CDR3 with reference TRBV7-8 and TRBJ2-7 gives the whole variable domain GAGVSQSPRYKVAKRGQDVALRCDPISGHVSLFWYQQALGQGPEFLTYFQNEAQLDKSGLPSDRFFAERPEGSVSTLKIQRTQQEDSAVYLCASSLLPIAAEQYFGPGTRLTVT.

This clone came up once. This chain connects TRBV10-1 to TRBJ1-2; TRBD1 matches at 7 bases. Germline V CDR1 and CDR2: WNHNN, SYGVQD (reference sequence). Trimming cost V 11 bases and J 7 bases; bases outside gene matches: 31. The CDR3 extends over 19 amino acids. The CDR3 DNA reads as TGCGCCGCCAGCACGGGAGTGGGGACAGCTAAAATCATTGGCATTGGCTACACCTTC. Translated: CAASTGVGTAKIIGIGYTF.

The sample holds a few counts of this clone. The chain links TRBV5-4 to TRBJ2-3, with D tentatively TRBD2 (6 bases). V lost 0 bases to trimming and J lost 2 bases, with 10 bases between them. Germline assignment: CDR1 SGHNT and CDR2 YYREEE (reference sequence). CDR3 length: 15 amino acids. CDR3 sequence: CASSLGGEDTDTQYF. In DNA form, the CDR3 reads TGTGCCAGCAGCTTGGGCGGGGAGGACACAGATACGCAGTATTTT.